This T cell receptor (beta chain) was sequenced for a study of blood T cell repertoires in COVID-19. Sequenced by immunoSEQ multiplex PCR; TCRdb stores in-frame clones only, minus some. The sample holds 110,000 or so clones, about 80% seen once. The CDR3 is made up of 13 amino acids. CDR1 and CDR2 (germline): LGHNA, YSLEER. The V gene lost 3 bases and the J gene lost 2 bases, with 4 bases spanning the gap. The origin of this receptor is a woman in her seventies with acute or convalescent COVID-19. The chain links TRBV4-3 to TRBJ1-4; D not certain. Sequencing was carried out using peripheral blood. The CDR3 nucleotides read TGCGCCAGCAGCCAGCGGACTAATGAAAAACTGTTTTTT. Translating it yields CASSQRTNEKLFF.